These 18 T cell receptor beta chains share one sample of origin, sequenced in a study of spatial heterogeneity in lung cancer. Noted time point: sample taken at primary tumor resection. Sequencing covered unsorted whole RNA taken from tumor, nontumor lung or frozen PBMC. Each CDR3 protein is one row after TCRdb ran MiXCR on the 5' RACE reads. The sample includes 11,000 to 15,000 distinct CDR3 sequences, approximately 10% seen only once; the top ten take 34%. Sequenced material: PBMCs, taken at surgery. The receptors derive from a female donor with early-stage non-small cell lung cancer.

This clonotype has ten or more counts. The rearrangement uses TRBV11-3 and TRBJ2-2; 11 nucleotides line up with TRBD1. Germline CDR1 and CDR2: SGHNT and YENEEA. This CDR3 comprises 16 residues. Unmatched junction bases numbered 7, after V lost 5 bases and J lost 5 bases. The CDR3 coding sequence is TGTGCCAGCAGCCCCTCGGGGACAGGGGGTACCGGGGAGCTGTTTTTT. Translated, it gives CASSPSGTGGTGELFF. Looking up the rest from reference TRBV11-3 and TRBJ2-2 gives the full variable domain: EAGVVQSPRYKIIEKKQPVAFWCNPISGHNTLYWYLQNLGQGPELLIRYENEEAVDDSQLPKDRFSAERLKGVDSTLKIQPAELGDSAVYLCASSPSGTGGTGELFFGEGSRLTVL.

By its share, this clonotype is medium-sized. The V gene is TRBV15, the J gene TRBJ2-6; D may match TRBD1 or TRBD2 (5 bases each). Germline values: CDR1 LNHNV, CDR2 YYDKDF (reference sequence). The V end was cut by 5 bases, the J end by 0 bases, with 20 bases between. This CDR3 is 19 amino acids long. The CDR3 sequence is CATSDGPGRMVSGANVLTF. The CDR3 coding sequence is TGTGCCACCAGCGATGGACCGGGACGGATGGTCTCTGGGGCCAACGTCCTGACTTTC.

This clonotype was observed a few times. This may stem from a read error, because a much larger clone lies one nucleotide away. The J gene is TRBJ2-1, the V gene TRBV7-9, with D tentatively TRBD2 (6 bases). Germline V gene lookup returns CDR1 SEHNR and CDR2 FQNEAQ (reference sequence). The CDR3 runs 15 residues. In DNA form, the CDR3 reads TGTGCCAGCAGCTTCGGGGGAGAATTCTACAATGAGCGGTTCTTC. It codes for CASSFGGEFYNERFF.

At least ten counts were recorded for this clonotype. V gene TRBV6-1 combines with J gene TRBJ2-1, with 9 bases that match TRBD1. J gave up 8 bases and V 8 bases, and 4 bases lay outside the gene matches. The CDR3 length is 12 residues. Germline assignment: CDR1 MNHNS and CDR2 SASEGT. CDR3 nucleotide sequence: TGTGCCAGCCGGGACAGGGTTTATGAGCAGTTCTTC. This translates into CASRDRVYEQFF.

This clonotype was recorded many times. The J gene is TRBJ2-6, the V gene TRBV3-1; D possibly corresponds to TRBD1 (6 bases). CDR1 is LGHDT and CDR2 is YNNKEL in the germline V gene (reference sequence). The CDR3 has 15 amino acids. Trimming left V 5 bases short and J 3 bases short, with 11 bases between. The CDR3 here is CASSDRGYGANVLTF. The CDR3 DNA is TGTGCCAGCAGCGATAGGGGGTATGGGGCCAACGTCCTGACTTTC.

In its sample, this clonotype was seen many times. The chain joins TRBV19 to TRBJ1-6; no clear D. This CDR3 region has 16 residues. Germline lookup yields CDR1 LNHDA and CDR2 SQIVND (reference sequence). Trimming removed 3 bases from V and 7 bases from J, with 16 bases in between. Here the CDR3 reads CASSIFSGPMNSPLHF. CDR3 DNA: TGTGCCAGTAGTATTTTCAGCGGACCGATGAATTCACCCCTCCACTTT.

This clonotype showed up many times. The chain uses TRBV5-5 and TRBJ1-1; a possible D gene is TRBD1 (5 bases). From germline, CDR1 is SGHKS and CDR2 YYEKEE (reference sequence). The CDR3 sequence is 15 residues long. V gave up 3 bases and J gave up 1 base, with 13 bases separating them. In DNA, the CDR3 is TGTGCCAGCAGCTCCCACGGGGCTCAGAACACTGAAGCTTTCTTT. Amino acids: CASSSHGAQNTEAFF.

This clonotype was seen many times. This chain links TRBV5-6 with TRBJ2-5; possible D gene TRBD2, 9 bases. The germline V gene has CDR1 SGHDT and CDR2 YYEEEE. The length of the CDR3 is 19 residues. The V gene lost 3 bases and the J gene lost 2 bases, with 26 bases spanning the gap. DNA for the CDR3: TGTGCCAGCAGCTGGGACAGGCCGGGACTAGCCGGGGGGCAAGAGACCCAGTACTTC. This gives the protein CASSWDRPGLAGGQETQYF.

This clonotype was found many times. J is TRBJ2-7 and V is TRBV5-1; 10 bases agree with TRBD1. V lost 0 bases to trimming and J lost 4 bases; unmatched junction nucleotides: 4. CDR1 and CDR2 from the germline V gene are SGHRS and YFSETQ. The CDR3 loop spans 15 amino acids. The CDR3 coding sequence is TGCGCCAGCAGCTTGGGACAGGGGGCGACGTACGAGCAGTACTTC. Protein product: CASSLGQGATYEQYF. The variable domain in full, with the rest retrieved from reference TRBV5-1 and TRBJ2-7, is KAGVTQTPRYLIKTRGQQVTLSCSPISGHRSVSWYQQTPGQGLQFLFEYFSETQRNKGNFPGRFSGRQFSNSRSEMNVSTLELGDSALYLCASSLGQGATYEQYFGPGTRLTVT.

Ten or more counts support this clonotype. The CDR3 sequence: CASSLVAQGLSPLHF. The DNA of the CDR3 is TGTGCCAGCAGCTTAGTGGCCCAGGGTCTTTCACCCCTCCACTTT. V usage is TRBV11-2 and J usage is TRBJ1-6; D may be TRBD1 (5 bases). Trimming removed 1 base at V and 9 bases at J, with 13 bases between. Germline CDR1 reads SGHAT; CDR2 reads FQNNGV. CDR3 length: 15 amino acids.

The J gene is TRBJ2-1, the V gene TRBV7-2; 7 bases are a match to TRBD2. The CDR3 spans 15 residues. Germline CDR1 SGHTA, CDR2 FQGNSA. Trimming at V came to 2 bases and at J to 8 bases, leaving 9 bases not matched to a gene. CDR3 loop: CASSLPGLPLDEQFF. The CDR3 DNA follows: TGTGCCAGCAGCTTACCGGGACTACCACTAGATGAGCAGTTCTTC.

This clonotype was seen more than once but under ten times. CDR3 residues: CASSFRTGVTEAFF. The CDR3 coding sequence is TGTGCCAGCAGTTTCAGGACAGGGGTCACTGAAGCTTTCTTT. The V call is TRBV12-3 or TRBV12-4, the J call TRBJ1-1; 9 positions match TRBD1. The J segment lost 4 bases and the V segment lost 3 bases, leaving 3 bases of the junction unmatched. The CDR3 length is 14 residues.

This clonotype was counted only a few times. The gene calls are TRBV5-1 and TRBJ1-2, with D perhaps TRBD1 (5 bases). There are 17 residues in the CDR3. The ends were cut back, 4 bases at V and 0 bases at J, with 19 bases in the middle. Per the germline V gene, CDR1 is SGHRS and CDR2 is YFSETQ. CDR3 sequence: CASSPGTAGFSNYGYTF. The CDR3 bases are TGCGCCAGCAGCCCCGGAACAGCAGGGTTTTCTAACTATGGCTACACCTTC.

This clonotype showed up many times. The chain couples TRBV2 to TRBJ2-7; TRBD1 matches at 10 bases. The CDR3 covers 13 residues. CDR1 and CDR2 (germline): SNHLY, FYNNEI. The V gene end was trimmed by 5 bases and the J gene end by 7 bases; junction bases not matched to a gene: 5. The CDR3 is CASSPGTGVEQYF. As DNA, the CDR3 is TGTGCCAGCAGTCCCGGGACAGGGGTGGAGCAGTACTTC.

The table lists this clonotype with many counts. The CDR3 loop reads CASRFGTGPNEKLFF. In nucleotides, the CDR3 is TGTGCCAGCAGATTTGGGACAGGGCCCAATGAAAAACTGTTTTTT. The chain combines TRBV12-3 or TRBV12-4 with TRBJ1-4, with 9 bases aligning to TRBD1. V lost 6 bases, J lost 5 bases, and 7 bases stayed unmatched. The CDR3 is 15 residues long.

V and J are TRBV11-2 and TRBJ2-1, with D perhaps matching TRBD1 or TRBD2 (5 bases each). Between the trimmed V and J ends, which lost 0 bases and 12 bases, there was a span of 24 bases. Germline V gene sequence: CDR1 SGHAT, CDR2 FQNNGV. The CDR3 length is 17 residues. The CDR3 spells CASSLDWPRDGWIVQFF. DNA for the CDR3: TGTGCCAGCAGCTTAGATTGGCCCCGGGACGGGTGGATTGTGCAGTTCTTC.

This rearrangement joins TRBV7-2 to TRBJ2-5, with a possible D match to TRBD2 (7 bases). The length of the CDR3 is 14 residues. The V gene lost 6 bases and the J gene lost 5 bases, with 16 bases spanning the gap. In germline, CDR1 is SGHTA, CDR2 FQGNSA. In DNA form, the CDR3 reads TGTGCCAGCAGTCAAATCGGGGGGCGGGAGACCCAGTACTTC. It yields the protein CASSQIGGRETQYF.

This clonotype was observed at least ten times. The chain is built from TRBV6-6 and TRBJ2-5; the D call may be TRBD1 or TRBD2 (5 bases each). This CDR3 contains 12 residues. The germline V gene encodes CDR1 MNHNY and CDR2 SVGAGI (reference sequence). V was pared by 8 bases and J by 3 bases, with 10 bases between. For the CDR3, the DNA is TGTGCCAGCGACTGGGGGAAAGAGACCCAGTACTTC. Translation gives CASDWGKETQYF.